This T cell receptor (delta chain) was captured by sequencing in a study of γδ T cells in repeated Plasmodium falciparum infection. Study background: Samples were taken at baseline, before some infections, and 21 days after each. General study results and limits: Waves of new clonotype selection appeared after repeated controlled infections in Vdelta2-negative, largely Vdelta1+, gammadelta T cells. Donors in Mali lived in a small rural village, largely one ethnic group.

On this clone: The antigen remains undetermined. TCRdb attributes to this sequence the protein of a much larger clone, which differs from the DNA translation at residue 14; a read error is likely, and the protein displayed is translated from the DNA.

This CDR3 region has 19 residues. Germline V gene sequence: CDR1 GEAIGNYY, CDR2 EKD. Trimming at V came to 3 bases and at J to 3 bases, leaving 18 bases not matched to a gene. Each sorted gammadelta sample had TRG and TRD chains sequenced. TCRdb redid clone calling on the multiplex PCR reads using CATT. Here the sample spans about 93,000 delta-chain clones, 0.85% to 1% being singletons. Vgamma9/Vdelta2+ and Vdelta2-negative gammadelta T cells were flow-sorted from PBMC for bulk sequencing. The J gene is TRDJ1, the V gene TRDV2, with TRDD3 matching over 10 bases. TCRdb records no J gene; here it was assigned by comparing the DNA to germline. The clonotype originates from a pool of human donors (malaria-infected and uninfected, not separated). Sequencing used gamma-delta T cells from blood. DNA of the CDR3: TGTGCCTGTGACCCTACCAAGAGTACTGGGGGATCGTACGCCGATAAACTCATCTTT. This gives the protein CACDPTKSTGGSYADKLIF.